Ten or more counts support the clone carrying this T cell receptor beta chain. Its specificity is unknown. This entry belongs to a study of response to subunit inactivated influenza vaccine. Whole-study findings and limits: A suggestion made by the authors is that each seasonal influenza vaccination recruits few new T cells.

Germline CDR1 is SEHNR and CDR2 is FQNEAQ (reference sequence). The length of the CDR3 is 15 residues. After removal of 6 bases from V and 5 bases from J, the junction contained 6 bases not matched to a gene. TCRdb used MiXCR to reprocess the RT-PCR reads, holding one entry per CDR3 protein. Of about 650,000 distinct CDR3 sequences listed, around 15% are singletons. This sequence originates from a man aged 50 or older who received an inactivated influenza vaccine. The source was PBMCs from blood, collected around 15 days before vaccination. V is TRBV7-9 and J is TRBJ2-1, with 11 bases aligning to TRBD2. CDR3 residues: CASRPLAGEHNEQFF. CDR3 sequence (DNA): TGTGCCAGCAGGCCACTAGCGGGGGAGCACAATGAGCAGTTCTTC. Looking up the rest from reference TRBV7-9 and TRBJ2-1 gives the full variable domain: DTGVSQNPRHKITKRGQNVTFRCDPISEHNRLYWYRQTLGQGPEFLTYFQNEAQLEKSRLLSDRFSAERPKGSFSTLEIQRTEQGDSAMYLCASRPLAGEHNEQFFGPGTRLTVL.